This TCR beta chain derives from a study of shared clonotypes between healthy human individuals. General observations from the study: Relative to their counterparts shared across all four donors, non-shared clonotypes exhibited diminished generation probabilities.

Of note for this clone: The antigen is unknown.

There are 16 residues in the CDR3. Deletions cut 2 bases from V and 4 bases from J, with 17 bases between. The germline V gene encodes CDR1 MDHEN and CDR2 SYDVKM. Measured with immunoSEQ multiplex PCR; TCRdb has only the in-frame clones, and not every one. The sample lists around 990,000 clones; roughly 80% were seen once. The V call is TRBV28, the J call TRBJ1-1; D perhaps matches TRBD1 (6 bases). This sequence was found in a man between 18 and 29 years old in good health. Some clones in this sample may be carry-over from other donors' samples. The sample comprised memory CD4+ T cells from PBMCs. The subset was: CD45RA-negative fraction. CDR3 sequence reads: CASSLPQARGTTEAFF. In DNA form, the CDR3 reads TGTGCCAGCAGTTTACCCCAAGCAAGGGGGACCACTGAAGCTTTCTTT.